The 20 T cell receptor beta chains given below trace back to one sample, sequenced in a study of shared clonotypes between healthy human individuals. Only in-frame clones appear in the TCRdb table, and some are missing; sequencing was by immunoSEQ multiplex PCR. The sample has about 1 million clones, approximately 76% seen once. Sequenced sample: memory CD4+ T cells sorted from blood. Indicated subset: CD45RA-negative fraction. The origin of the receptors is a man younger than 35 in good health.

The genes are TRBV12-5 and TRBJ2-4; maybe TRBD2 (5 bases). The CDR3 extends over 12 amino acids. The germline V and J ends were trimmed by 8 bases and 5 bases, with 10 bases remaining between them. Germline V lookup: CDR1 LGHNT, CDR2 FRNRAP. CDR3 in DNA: TGTGCTAGTCGGGAATCCCAAAACATTCAGTACTTC. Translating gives CASRESQNIQYF.

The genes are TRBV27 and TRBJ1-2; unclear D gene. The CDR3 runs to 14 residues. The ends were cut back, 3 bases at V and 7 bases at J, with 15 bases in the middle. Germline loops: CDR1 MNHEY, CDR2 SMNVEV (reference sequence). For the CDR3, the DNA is TGTGCCAGCAGTTTGACTGCGGGAGATCTTGGCTACACCTTC. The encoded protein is CASSLTAGDLGYTF.

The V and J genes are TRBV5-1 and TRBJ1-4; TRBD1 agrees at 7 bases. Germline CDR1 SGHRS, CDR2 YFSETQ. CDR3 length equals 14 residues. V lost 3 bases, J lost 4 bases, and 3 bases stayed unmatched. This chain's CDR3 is CASSYQGDNEKLFF. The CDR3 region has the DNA TGCGCCAGCAGCTACCAGGGGGATAATGAAAAACTGTTTTTT.

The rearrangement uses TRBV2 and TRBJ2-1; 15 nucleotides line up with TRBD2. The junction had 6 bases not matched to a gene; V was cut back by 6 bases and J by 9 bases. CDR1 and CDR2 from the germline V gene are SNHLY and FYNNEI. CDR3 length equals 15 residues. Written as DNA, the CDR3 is TGTGCCAGCAGGCTAGGACTAGCGGGAGGGGTTGAGCAGTTCTTC. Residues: CASRLGLAGGVEQFF.

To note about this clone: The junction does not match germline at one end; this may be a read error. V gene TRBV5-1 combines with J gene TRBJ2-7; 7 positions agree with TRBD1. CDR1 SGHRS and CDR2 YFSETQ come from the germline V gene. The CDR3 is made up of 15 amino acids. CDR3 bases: TGCGCCAGCAGTTTGGGACAGACGAATTCCTACGAGCAGTACTTC. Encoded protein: CASSLGQTNSYEQYF.

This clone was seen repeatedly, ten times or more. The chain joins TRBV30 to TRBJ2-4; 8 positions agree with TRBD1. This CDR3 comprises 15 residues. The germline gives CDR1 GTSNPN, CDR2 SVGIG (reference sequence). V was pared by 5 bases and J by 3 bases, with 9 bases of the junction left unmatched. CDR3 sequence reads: CAWGTGRVVKNIQYF. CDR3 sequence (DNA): TGTGCCTGGGGGACAGGTCGGGTGGTCAAAAACATTCAGTACTTC.

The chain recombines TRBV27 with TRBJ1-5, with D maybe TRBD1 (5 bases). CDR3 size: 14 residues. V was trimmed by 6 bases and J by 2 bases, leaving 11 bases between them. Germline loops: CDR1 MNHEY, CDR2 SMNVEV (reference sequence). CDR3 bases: TGTGCCAGCAGCTCCCTAGGGGGCAATCAGCCCCAGCATTTT. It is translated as CASSSLGGNQPQHF.

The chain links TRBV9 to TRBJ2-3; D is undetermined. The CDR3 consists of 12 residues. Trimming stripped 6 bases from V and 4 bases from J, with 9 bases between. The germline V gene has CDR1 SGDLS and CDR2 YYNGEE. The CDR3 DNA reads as TGTGCCAGCAACTCAGGCCCAGATACGCAGTATTTT. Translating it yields CASNSGPDTQYF.

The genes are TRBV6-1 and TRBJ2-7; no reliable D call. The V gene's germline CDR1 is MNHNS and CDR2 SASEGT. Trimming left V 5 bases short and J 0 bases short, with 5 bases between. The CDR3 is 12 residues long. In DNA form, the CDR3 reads TGTGCCAGCAGTAAAGGCTCCTACGAGCAGTACTTC. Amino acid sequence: CASSKGSYEQYF.

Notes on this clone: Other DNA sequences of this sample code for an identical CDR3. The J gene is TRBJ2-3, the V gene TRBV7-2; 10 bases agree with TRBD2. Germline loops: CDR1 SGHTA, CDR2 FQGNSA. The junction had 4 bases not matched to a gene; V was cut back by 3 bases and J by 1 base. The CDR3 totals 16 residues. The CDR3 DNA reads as TGTGCCAGCAGCTTGCTAGCGGGAGTAGGCACAGATACGCAGTATTTT. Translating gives CASSLLAGVGTDTQYF.

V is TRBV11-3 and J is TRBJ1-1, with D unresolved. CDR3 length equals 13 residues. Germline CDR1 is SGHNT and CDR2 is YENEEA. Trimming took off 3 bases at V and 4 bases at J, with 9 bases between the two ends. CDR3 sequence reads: CASSFTRSTEAFF. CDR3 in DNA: TGTGCCAGCAGCTTTACTCGGAGCACTGAAGCTTTCTTT.

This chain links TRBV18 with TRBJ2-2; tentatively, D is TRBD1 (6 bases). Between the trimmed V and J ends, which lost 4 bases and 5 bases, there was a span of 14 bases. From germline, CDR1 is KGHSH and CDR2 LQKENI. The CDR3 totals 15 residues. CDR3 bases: TGTGCCAGCTCACAACAGGGCTCGGGGACCGGGGAGCTGTTTTTT. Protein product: CASSQQGSGTGELFF.

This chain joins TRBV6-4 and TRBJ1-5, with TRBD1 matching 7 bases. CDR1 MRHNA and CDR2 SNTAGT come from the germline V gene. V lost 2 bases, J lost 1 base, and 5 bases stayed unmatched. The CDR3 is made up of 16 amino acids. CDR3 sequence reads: CASSDPPRGSNQPQHF. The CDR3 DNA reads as TGTGCCAGCAGTGACCCCCCCAGGGGGAGCAATCAGCCCCAGCATTTT.

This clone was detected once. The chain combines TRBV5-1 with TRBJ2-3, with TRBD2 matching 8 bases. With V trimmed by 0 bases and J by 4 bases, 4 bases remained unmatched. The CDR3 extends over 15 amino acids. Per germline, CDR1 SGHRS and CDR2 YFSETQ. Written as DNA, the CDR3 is TGCGCCAGCAGCTTGGCTGACGGGAGGGCAGATACGCAGTATTTT. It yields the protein CASSLADGRADTQYF.

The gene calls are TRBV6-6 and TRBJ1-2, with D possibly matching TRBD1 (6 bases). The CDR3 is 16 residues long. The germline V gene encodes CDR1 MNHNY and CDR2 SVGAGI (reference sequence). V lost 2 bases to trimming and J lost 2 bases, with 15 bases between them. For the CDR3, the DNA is TGTGCCAGCAGTTACCCCGGGGGGCAGGGAAACTATGGCTACACCTTC. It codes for CASSYPGGQGNYGYTF.

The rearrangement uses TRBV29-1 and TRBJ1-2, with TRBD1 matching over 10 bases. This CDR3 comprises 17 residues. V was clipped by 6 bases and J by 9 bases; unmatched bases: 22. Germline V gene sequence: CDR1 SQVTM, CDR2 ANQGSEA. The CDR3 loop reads CSVGPGQGISRERSYTF. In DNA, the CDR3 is TGCAGCGTGGGACCGGGACAGGGGATTTCAAGGGAAAGGAGCTACACCTTC.

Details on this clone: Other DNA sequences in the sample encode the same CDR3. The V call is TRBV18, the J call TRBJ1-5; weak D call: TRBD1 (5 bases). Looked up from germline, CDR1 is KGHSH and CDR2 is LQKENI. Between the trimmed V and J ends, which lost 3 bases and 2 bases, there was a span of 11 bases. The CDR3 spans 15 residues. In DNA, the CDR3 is TGTGCCAGCTCACCCCCAGGGACGGGCAATCAGCCCCAGCATTTT. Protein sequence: CASSPPGTGNQPQHF.

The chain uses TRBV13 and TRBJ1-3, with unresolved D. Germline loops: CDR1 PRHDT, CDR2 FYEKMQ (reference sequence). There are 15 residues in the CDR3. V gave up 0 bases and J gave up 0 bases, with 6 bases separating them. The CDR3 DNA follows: TGTGCCAGCAGCTTAGGCCCCACCTCTGGAAACACCATATATTTT. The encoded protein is CASSLGPTSGNTIYF.

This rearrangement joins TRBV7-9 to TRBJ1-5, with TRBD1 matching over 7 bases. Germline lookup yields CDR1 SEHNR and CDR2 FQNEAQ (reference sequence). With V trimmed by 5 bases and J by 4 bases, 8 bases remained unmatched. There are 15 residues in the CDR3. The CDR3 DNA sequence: TGTGCCAGCAGCGACGGACAGGCTTTAAATCAGCCCCAGCATTTT. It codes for CASSDGQALNQPQHF.

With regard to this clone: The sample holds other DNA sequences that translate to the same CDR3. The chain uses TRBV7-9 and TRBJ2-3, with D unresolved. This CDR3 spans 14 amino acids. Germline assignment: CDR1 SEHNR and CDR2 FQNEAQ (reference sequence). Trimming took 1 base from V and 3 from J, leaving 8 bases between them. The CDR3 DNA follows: TGTGCCAGCAGCTTAGGGACGGGTACAGATACGCAGTATTTT. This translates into CASSLGTGTDTQYF.